This T cell receptor (beta chain) was identified during a study of T cell responses to AZD1222 COVID-19 vaccine. The length of the CDR3 is 14 residues. Germline values: CDR1 WNHNN, CDR2 SYGVQD (reference sequence). V lost 0 bases to trimming and J lost 5 bases; unmatched junction nucleotides: 2. The assay was immunoSEQ multiplex PCR, and TCRdb's table has in-frame clones only and misses some. Here the sample spans 95,000 to 150,000 clones, over 80% being singletons. A word on this clone: Its antigen is unidentified.

Broader study findings: Only 5 to 7 AZD1222 recipients tested seropositive at baseline. Across spike, vaccine-associated CD4 TCRs were found, dominant at 160-218 and 743-854. Receipt of two AZD1222 doses was followed by a rise in Spike-specific TCR breadth and depth. Females outnumbered males among donors, who were mostly white British; clonal diversity was possibly underestimated.

This receptor was identified in an adult who received the AZD1222 COVID-19 vaccine. Sequencing was performed on peripheral blood, taken 28 days after the second AZD1222 dose. V is TRBV10-1 and J is TRBJ2-5; 8 bases align to TRBD1. The CDR3 loop reads CASSESYRGETQYF. The CDR3 DNA reads TGCGCCAGCAGTGAGTCGTACAGGGGGGAGACCCAGTACTTC.